The next 11 T cell receptor beta chains were all read from a single sample in a study of post-analysis software for immune sequencing data. Study-level findings and limits: TRBV segments more frequent in patients than in controls numbered roughly five and included TRBV5-6, TRBV5-1 and TRBV20-1.

Antigens for these TCRs are unknown. cDNA libraries of TCR beta carried unique molecular identifiers. TCRdb reprocessed the PCR reads with MiXCR, giving one entry per CDR3 protein. Among hundreds of thousands of distinct CDR3 sequences, roughly half were seen once, and the ten largest hold approximately 4.3%. The material sequenced was blood. The receptors here all came from a girl between 5 and 17 years old with multiple sclerosis.

This clonotype was seen more than once but under ten times. The chain uses TRBV7-2 and TRBJ1-6; D not certain. CDR1 is SGHTA, CDR2 FQGNSA, per germline. The CDR3 is made up of 17 amino acids. V lost 1 base and J lost 7, with 17 bases in between. CDR3 protein: CASSLVSGGRPNSPLHF. CDR3 nucleotides: TGTGCCAGCAGCTTAGTATCCGGCGGCAGGCCGAATTCACCCCTCCACTTT. Full variable domain (outside the CDR3, taken from reference TRBV7-2 and TRBJ1-6): GAGVSQSPSNKVTEKGKDVELRCDPISGHTALYWYRQSLGQGLEFLIYFQGNSAPDKSGLPSDRFSAERTGGSVSTLTIQRTQQEDSAVYLCASSLVSGGRPNSPLHFGNGTRLTVT.

V and J are TRBV12-3 or TRBV12-4 and TRBJ1-2; TRBD1 is a possible D gene (5 bases). The CDR3 runs to 16 residues. Trimming shortened V by 3 bases and J by 6 bases, and 20 bases separated the two germline ends. Here the CDR3 reads CASSFGLLGRENGYTF. In nucleotides, the CDR3 is TGTGCCAGCAGTTTTGGCCTTCTGGGCAGGGAGAATGGCTACACCTTC.

The chain carries TRBV29-1 and TRBJ2-5; TRBD1 might be the D (5 bases). Trimming took off 6 bases at V and 1 base at J, with 12 bases between the two ends. Germline-derived CDR1 and CDR2 are SQVTM and ANQGSEA. The CDR3 is 13 residues long. The CDR3 DNA reads TGCAGCGTAGCCGGGCAGGGCCAAGAGACCCAGTACTTC. Translated: CSVAGQGQETQYF.

The CDR3 is CASSILTVNYGYTF. As DNA, the CDR3 is TGTGCCAGCAGCATATTGACAGTAAACTATGGCTACACCTTC. The rearrangement joins TRBV7-2 to TRBJ1-2; D might be TRBD1 (5 bases). The CDR3 is made up of 14 amino acids. The germline V and J ends were trimmed by 5 bases and 2 bases, with 12 bases remaining between them. Per germline, CDR1 SGHTA and CDR2 FQGNSA.

The chain links TRBV29-1 to TRBJ1-2; possibly TRBD1 for D (5 bases). The ends were cut back, 6 bases at V and 4 bases at J, with 15 bases in the middle. This CDR3 has 13 residues. Germline V CDR1 and CDR2: SQVTM, ANQGSEA. The CDR3: CSVRGGQGYGYTF. The CDR3 DNA sequence: TGCAGCGTCCGCGGCGGCCAGGGCTATGGCTACACCTTC.

The table lists this clonotype with a few counts. The V gene is TRBV29-1, the J gene TRBJ2-1, with D perhaps TRBD2 (5 bases). V gave up 6 bases and J gave up 7 bases, with 16 bases separating them. This CDR3 spans 13 amino acids. Germline V gene lookup returns CDR1 SQVTM and CDR2 ANQGSEA. The CDR3 loop reads CSVRRTRANEQFF. CDR3 DNA: TGCAGCGTCAGGCGGACGAGGGCGAATGAGCAGTTCTTC.

This clonotype appeared a few times. V usage is TRBV6-5 and J usage is TRBJ2-1; TRBD2 aligns across 10 bases. The CDR3 contains 16 residues. CDR1 is MNHEY and CDR2 is SVGAGI in the germline V gene. Trimming removed 2 bases from V and 6 bases from J; junction bases left unmatched: 7. This CDR3 is CASSYRTSGISNEQFF. In DNA form, the CDR3 reads TGTGCCAGCAGTTACCGAACTAGCGGGATATCCAATGAGCAGTTCTTC.

The V call is TRBV5-6, the J call TRBJ2-7; TRBD1 might be the D (6 bases). Near its end, the DNA agrees better with TRBJ2-5, so the J call may be wrong. CDR1 and CDR2 (germline): SGHDT, YYEEEE. The CDR3 contains 16 residues. CDR3 sequence reads: CASSIRQGKMQETQYF. The DNA for the CDR3 is TGTGCCAGCAGCATCCGGCAGGGGAAGATGCAAGAGACCCAGTACTTC.

The rearrangement links TRBV10-1 to TRBJ2-7; D possibly corresponds to TRBD2 (5 bases). V was clipped by 0 bases and J by 2 bases, with 5 bases between them. Germline V CDR1 and CDR2: WNHNN, SYGVQD (reference sequence). This CDR3 comprises 13 residues. The CDR3 DNA sequence: TGCGCCAGCAGTGAGTCGACTACCTACGAGCAGTACTTC. This encodes CASSESTTYEQYF.

This clonotype occurred once. The V gene is TRBV5-6, the J gene TRBJ1-4; TRBD1 matches at 8 bases. CDR3 length: 17 amino acids. V lost 1 base and J lost 1; bases outside the gene matches: 6. CDR1 is SGHDT and CDR2 is YYEEEE in the germline V gene. This chain's CDR3 is CASSLSQGALTNEKLFF. Here the CDR3 DNA reads TGTGCCAGCAGCTTGTCGCAGGGGGCATTAACTAATGAAAAACTGTTTTTT.

This clonotype was detected only a few times. The chain employs TRBV5-1 and TRBJ2-7; no definite D call. The germline V gene has CDR1 SGHRS and CDR2 YFSETQ. The CDR3 extends over 14 amino acids. The V gene lost 4 bases and the J gene lost 9 bases, with 20 bases spanning the gap. The chain's CDR3 is CASSDRDYYNGQYF. CDR3 bases: TGCGCCAGCAGCGACCGTGATTATTACAATGGGCAGTACTTC.